The present TCR beta chain was sequenced within a study of shared T cell receptors in the human thymus. The CDR3 runs to 15 residues. Trimming cost V 10 bases and J 3 bases; bases outside gene matches: 12. The V gene's germline CDR1 is WNHNN and CDR2 SYGVQD (reference sequence). Some clones are missing from TCRdb's copy, which holds only in-frame ones; the method was immunoSEQ multiplex PCR. In the table there are about 610,000 clones, roughly 90% of which are singletons. The same sample was also studied in work on human thymus T cells.

This chain joins TRBV10-1 and TRBJ2-5; TRBD2 matches 9 bases. The clonotype comes from a boy under two years old with a congenital heart defect. The sequencing sample was made of thymocytes. The CDR3 region has the DNA TGCGCCAACCACGATAGCGGGAGAGGGGAAGAGACCCAGTACTTC. This translates into CANHDSGRGEETQYF.